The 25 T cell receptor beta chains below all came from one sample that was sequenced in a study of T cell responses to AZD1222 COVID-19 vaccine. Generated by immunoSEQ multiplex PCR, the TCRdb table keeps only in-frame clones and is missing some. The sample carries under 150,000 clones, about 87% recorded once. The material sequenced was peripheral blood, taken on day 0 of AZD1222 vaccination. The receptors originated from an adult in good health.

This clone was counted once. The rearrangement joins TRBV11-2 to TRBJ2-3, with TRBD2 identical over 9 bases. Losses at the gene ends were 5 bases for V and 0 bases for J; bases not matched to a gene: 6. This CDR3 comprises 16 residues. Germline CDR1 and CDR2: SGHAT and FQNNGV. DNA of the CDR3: TGTGCCAGCAGCCCAGGGACTAGCCGGAGCACAGATACGCAGTATTTT. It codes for CASSPGTSRSTDTQYF.

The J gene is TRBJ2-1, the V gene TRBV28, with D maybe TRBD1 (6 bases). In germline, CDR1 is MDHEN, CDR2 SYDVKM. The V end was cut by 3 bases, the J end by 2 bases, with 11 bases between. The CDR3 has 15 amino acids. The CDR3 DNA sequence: TGTGCCAGCAGTTTGACCAGGGGCGCCTACAATGAGCAGTTCTTC. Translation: CASSLTRGAYNEQFF.

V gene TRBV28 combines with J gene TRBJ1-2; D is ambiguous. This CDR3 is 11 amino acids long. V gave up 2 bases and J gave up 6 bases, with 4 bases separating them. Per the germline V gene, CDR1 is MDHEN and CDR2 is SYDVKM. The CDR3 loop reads CASSLQHGYTF. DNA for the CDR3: TGTGCCAGCAGTTTACAACATGGCTACACCTTC.

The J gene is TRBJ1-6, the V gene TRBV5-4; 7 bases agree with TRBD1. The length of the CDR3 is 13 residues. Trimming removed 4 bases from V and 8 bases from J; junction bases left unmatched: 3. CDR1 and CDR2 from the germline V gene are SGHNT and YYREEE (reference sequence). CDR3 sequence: CASSPRGDSPLHF. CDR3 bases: TGTGCCAGCAGCCCCAGGGGGGATTCACCCCTCCACTTT.

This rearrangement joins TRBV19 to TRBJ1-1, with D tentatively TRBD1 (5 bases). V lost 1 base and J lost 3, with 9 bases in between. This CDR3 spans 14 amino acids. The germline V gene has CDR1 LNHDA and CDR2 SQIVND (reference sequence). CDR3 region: CASSIAQGYTEAFF. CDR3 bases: TGTGCCAGTAGTATAGCCCAGGGCTACACTGAAGCTTTCTTT.

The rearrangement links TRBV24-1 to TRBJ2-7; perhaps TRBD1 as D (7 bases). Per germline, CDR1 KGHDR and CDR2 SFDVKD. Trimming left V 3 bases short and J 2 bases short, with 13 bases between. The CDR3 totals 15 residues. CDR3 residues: CATSDGGTATYEQYF. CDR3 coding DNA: TGTGCCACCAGTGATGGAGGGACAGCAACCTACGAGCAGTACTTC.

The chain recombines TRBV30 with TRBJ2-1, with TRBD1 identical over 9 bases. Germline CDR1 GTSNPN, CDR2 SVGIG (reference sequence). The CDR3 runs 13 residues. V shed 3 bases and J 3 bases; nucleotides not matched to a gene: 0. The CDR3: CAWRGQGYNEQFF. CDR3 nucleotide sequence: TGTGCCTGGAGGGGACAGGGCTACAATGAGCAGTTCTTC.

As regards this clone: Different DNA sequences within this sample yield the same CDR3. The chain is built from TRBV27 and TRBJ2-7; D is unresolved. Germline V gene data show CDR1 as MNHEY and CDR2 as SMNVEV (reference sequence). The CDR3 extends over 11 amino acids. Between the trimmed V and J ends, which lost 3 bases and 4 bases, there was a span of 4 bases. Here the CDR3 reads CASSLGYEQYF. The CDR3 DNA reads TGTGCCAGCAGTTTGGGGTACGAGCAGTACTTC.

The CDR3 nucleotides are TGTGCCAGCAGCTTGGGGGGAGATACGCAGTATTTT. This codes for CASSLGGDTQYF. The chain recombines TRBV5-4 with TRBJ2-3; D gene unclear. CDR3 length equals 12 residues. CDR1 and CDR2 (germline): SGHNT, YYREEE (reference sequence). V lost 0 bases to trimming and J lost 5 bases, with 4 bases between them.

This CDR3 reads CASSWTVNEQFF. The CDR3 DNA is TGTGCCAGCAGTTGGACCGTGAATGAGCAGTTCTTC. The V and J genes are TRBV6-2 or TRBV6-3 and TRBJ2-1; D remains unclear. The CDR3 runs to 12 residues. Germline values: CDR1 MNHEY, CDR2 SVGEGT. Between the trimmed V and J ends, which lost 4 bases and 7 bases, there was a span of 8 bases.

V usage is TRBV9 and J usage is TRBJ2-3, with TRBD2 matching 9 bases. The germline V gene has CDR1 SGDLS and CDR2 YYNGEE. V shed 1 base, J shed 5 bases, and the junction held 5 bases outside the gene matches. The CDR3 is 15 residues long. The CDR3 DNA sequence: TGTGCCAGCAGCGTATTAGCGGGAGTTCTAGATACGCAGTATTTT. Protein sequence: CASSVLAGVLDTQYF.

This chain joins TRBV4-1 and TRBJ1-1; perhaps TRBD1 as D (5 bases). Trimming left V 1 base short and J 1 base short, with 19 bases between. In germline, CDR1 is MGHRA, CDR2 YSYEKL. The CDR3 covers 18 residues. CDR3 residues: CASSQVGGIGSENTEAFF. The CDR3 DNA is TGCGCCAGCAGCCAAGTGGGGGGTATTGGTTCGGAGAACACTGAAGCTTTCTTT.

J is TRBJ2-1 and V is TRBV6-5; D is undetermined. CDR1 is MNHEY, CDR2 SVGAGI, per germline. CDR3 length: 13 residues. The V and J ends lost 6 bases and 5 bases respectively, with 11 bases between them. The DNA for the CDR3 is TGTGCCAGCAGGGGTAGCCTCAACAATGAGCAGTTCTTC. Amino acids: CASRGSLNNEQFF.

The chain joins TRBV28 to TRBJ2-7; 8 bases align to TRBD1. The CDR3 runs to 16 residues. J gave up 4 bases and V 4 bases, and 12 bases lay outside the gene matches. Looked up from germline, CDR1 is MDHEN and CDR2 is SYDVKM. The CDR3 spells CASSSEGAGGYYEQYF. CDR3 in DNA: TGTGCCAGCAGTTCAGAGGGGGCAGGGGGCTATTACGAGCAGTACTTC. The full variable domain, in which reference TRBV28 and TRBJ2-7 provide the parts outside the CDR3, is DVKVTQSSRYLVKRTGEKVFLECVQDMDHENMFWYRQDPGLGLRLIYFSYDVKMKEKGDIPEGYSVSREKKERFSLILESASTNQTSMYLCASSSEGAGGYYEQYFGPGTRLTVT.

CDR3 sequence: CASSLTIGLAWTGELFF. CDR3 nucleotides: TGTGCCAGCAGCTTAACGATCGGACTAGCATGGACCGGGGAGCTGTTTTTT. The chain is built from TRBV11-3 and TRBJ2-2; the match to TRBD2 covers 8 bases. The CDR3 extends over 17 amino acids. Trimming at V came to 2 bases and at J to 5 bases, leaving 10 bases not matched to a gene. Germline loops: CDR1 SGHNT, CDR2 YENEEA.

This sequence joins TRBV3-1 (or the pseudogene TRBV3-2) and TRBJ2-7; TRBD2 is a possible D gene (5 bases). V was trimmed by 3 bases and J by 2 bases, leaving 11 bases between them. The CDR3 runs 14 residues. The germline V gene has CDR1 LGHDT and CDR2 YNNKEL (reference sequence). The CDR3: CASSHGVRAYEQYF. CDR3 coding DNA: TGTGCCAGCAGCCACGGGGTACGCGCCTACGAGCAGTACTTC.

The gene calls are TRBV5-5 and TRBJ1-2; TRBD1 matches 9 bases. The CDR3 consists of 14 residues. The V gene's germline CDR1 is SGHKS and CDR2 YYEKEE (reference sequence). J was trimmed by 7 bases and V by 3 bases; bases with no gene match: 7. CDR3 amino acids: CASSSRDRASGYTF. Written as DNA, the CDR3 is TGTGCCAGCAGCTCCCGGGACAGGGCGAGTGGCTACACCTTC.

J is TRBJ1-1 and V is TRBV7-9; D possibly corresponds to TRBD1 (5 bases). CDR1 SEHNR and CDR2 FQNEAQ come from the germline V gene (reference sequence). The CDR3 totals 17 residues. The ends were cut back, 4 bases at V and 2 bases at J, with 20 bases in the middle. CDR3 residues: CASSSSPGRGLNTEAFF. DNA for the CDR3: TGTGCCAGCAGCTCTTCACCGGGGCGAGGACTTAACACTGAAGCTTTCTTT.

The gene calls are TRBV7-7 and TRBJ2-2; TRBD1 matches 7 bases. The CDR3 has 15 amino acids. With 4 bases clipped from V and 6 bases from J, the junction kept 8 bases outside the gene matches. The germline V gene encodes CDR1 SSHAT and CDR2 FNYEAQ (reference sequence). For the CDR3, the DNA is TGTGCCAGCAGCTCAACTCCGCAGGGGGCCGGGGAGCTGTTTTTT. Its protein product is CASSSTPQGAGELFF.

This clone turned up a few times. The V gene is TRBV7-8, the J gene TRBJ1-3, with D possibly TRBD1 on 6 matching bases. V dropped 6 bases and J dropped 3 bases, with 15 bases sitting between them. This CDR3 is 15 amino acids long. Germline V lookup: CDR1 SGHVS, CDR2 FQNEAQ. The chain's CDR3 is CASRRAGVFGNTIYF. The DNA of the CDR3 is TGTGCCAGCAGGCGGGCAGGGGTATTTGGAAACACCATATATTTT.

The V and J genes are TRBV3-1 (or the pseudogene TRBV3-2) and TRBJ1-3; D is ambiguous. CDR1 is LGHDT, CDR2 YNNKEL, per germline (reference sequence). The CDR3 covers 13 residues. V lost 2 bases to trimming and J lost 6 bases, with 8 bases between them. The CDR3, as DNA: TGTGCCAGCAGCCAAAAGGTTGCAAACACCATATATTTT. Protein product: CASSQKVANTIYF.

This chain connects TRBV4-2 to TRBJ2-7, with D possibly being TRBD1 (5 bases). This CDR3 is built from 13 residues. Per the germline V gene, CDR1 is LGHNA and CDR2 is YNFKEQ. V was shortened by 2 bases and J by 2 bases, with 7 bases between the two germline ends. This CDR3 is CASSQKQAYEQYF. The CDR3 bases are TGTGCCAGCAGCCAAAAACAGGCCTACGAGCAGTACTTC.

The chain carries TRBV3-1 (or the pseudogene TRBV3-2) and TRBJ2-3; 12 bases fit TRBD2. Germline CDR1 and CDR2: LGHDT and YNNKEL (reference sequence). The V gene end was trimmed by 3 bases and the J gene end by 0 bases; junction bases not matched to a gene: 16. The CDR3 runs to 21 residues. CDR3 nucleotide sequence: TGTGCCAGCAGCCATAAACCGGGACTAGCGGGCACGTTTAATAGCACAGATACGCAGTATTTT. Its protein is CASSHKPGLAGTFNSTDTQYF.

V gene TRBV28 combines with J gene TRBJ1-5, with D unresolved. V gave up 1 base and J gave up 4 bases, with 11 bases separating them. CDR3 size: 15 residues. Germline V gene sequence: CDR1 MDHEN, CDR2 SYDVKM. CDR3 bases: TGTGCCAGCAGTTTATACAATGGAGTGAATCAGCCCCAGCATTTT. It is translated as CASSLYNGVNQPQHF.

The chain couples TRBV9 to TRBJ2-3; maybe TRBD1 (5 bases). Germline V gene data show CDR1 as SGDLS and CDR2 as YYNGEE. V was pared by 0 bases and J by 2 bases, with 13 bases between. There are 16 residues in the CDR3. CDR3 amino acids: CASSVGSSGLTDTQYF. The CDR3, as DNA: TGTGCCAGCAGCGTAGGCAGTTCAGGGCTCACAGATACGCAGTATTTT. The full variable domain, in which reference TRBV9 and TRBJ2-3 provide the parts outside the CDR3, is DSGVTQTPKHLITATGQRVTLRCSPRSGDLSVYWYQQSLDQGLQFLIQYYNGEERAKGNILERFSAQQFPDLHSELNLSSLELGDSALYFCASSVGSSGLTDTQYFGPGTRLTVL.